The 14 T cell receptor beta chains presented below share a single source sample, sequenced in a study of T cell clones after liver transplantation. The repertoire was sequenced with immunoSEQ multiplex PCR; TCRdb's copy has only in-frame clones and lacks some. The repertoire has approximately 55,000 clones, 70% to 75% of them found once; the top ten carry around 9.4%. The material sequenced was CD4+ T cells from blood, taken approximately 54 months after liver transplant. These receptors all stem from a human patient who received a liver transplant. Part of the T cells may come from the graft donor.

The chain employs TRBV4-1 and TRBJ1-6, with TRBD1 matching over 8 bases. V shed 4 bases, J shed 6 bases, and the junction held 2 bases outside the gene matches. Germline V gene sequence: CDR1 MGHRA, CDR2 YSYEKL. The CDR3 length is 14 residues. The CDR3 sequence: CASSLGQGNSPLHF. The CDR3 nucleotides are TGCGCCAGCAGCCTCGGACAGGGTAATTCACCCCTCCACTTT.

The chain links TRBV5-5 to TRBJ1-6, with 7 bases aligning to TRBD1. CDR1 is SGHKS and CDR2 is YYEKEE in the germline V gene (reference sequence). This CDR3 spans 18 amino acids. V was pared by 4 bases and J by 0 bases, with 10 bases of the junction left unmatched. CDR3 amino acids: CASSITGVLSSYNSPLHF. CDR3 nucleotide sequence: TGTGCCAGCAGCATTACAGGGGTTCTAAGCTCCTATAATTCACCCCTCCACTTT.

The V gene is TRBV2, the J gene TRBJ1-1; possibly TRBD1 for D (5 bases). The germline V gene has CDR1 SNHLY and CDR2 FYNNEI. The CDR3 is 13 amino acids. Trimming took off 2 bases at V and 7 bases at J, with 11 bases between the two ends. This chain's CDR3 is CASSERTKVEAFF. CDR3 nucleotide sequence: TGTGCCAGCAGTGAAAGGACAAAGGTTGAAGCTTTCTTT.

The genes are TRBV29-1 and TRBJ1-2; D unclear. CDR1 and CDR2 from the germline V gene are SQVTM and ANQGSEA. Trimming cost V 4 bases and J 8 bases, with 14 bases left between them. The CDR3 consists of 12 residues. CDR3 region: CSVGEGYFGYTF. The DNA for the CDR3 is TGCAGCGTTGGAGAGGGATATTTCGGCTACACCTTC.

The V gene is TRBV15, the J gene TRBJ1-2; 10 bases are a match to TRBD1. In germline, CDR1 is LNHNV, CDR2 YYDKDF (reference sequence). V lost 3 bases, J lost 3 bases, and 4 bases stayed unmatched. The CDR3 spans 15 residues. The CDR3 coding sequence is TGTGCCACCAGCAGCCGGGACAGGGGTGACTATGGCTACACCTTC. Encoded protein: CATSSRDRGDYGYTF.

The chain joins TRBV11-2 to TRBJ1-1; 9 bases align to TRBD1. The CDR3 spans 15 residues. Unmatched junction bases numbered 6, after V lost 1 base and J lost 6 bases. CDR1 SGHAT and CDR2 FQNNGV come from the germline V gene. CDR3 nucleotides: TGTGCCAGCAGCTTAGTTTACAGGGGGCGTTCTGAAGCTTTCTTT. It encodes CASSLVYRGRSEAFF.

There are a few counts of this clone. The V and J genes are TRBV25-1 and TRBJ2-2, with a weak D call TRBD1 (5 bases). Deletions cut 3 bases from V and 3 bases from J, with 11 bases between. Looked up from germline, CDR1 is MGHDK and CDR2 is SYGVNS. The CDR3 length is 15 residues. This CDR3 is CASSEIQAYTGELFF. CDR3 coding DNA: TGTGCCAGCAGTGAGATACAGGCGTACACCGGGGAGCTGTTTTTT.

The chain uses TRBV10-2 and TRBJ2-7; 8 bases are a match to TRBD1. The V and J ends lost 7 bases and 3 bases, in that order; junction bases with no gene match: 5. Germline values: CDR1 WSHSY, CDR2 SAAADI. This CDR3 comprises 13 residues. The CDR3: CASTLGTGYEQYF. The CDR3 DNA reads TGCGCCAGCACACTCGGGACAGGCTACGAGCAGTACTTC.

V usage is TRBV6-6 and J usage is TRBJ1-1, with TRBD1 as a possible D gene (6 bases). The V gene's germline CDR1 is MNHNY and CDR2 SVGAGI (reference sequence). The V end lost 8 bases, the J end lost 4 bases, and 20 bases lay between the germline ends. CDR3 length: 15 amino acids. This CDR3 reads CASDLNRASVTEAFF. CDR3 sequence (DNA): TGTGCCAGCGATCTTAACAGGGCATCGGTCACTGAAGCTTTCTTT.

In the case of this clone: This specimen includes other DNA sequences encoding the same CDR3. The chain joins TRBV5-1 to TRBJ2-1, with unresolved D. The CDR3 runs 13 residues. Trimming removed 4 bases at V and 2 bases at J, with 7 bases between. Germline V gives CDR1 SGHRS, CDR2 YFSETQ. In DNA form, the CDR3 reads TGCGCCAGCAGCCTAGACGCCTACAATGAGCAGTTCTTC. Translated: CASSLDAYNEQFF.

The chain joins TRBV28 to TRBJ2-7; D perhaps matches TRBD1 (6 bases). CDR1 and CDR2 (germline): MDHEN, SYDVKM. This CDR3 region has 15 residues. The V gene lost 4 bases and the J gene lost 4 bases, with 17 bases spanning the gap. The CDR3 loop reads CASSSYRQARYEQYF. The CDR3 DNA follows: TGTGCCAGCAGTTCCTACCGACAGGCCCGTTACGAGCAGTACTTC.

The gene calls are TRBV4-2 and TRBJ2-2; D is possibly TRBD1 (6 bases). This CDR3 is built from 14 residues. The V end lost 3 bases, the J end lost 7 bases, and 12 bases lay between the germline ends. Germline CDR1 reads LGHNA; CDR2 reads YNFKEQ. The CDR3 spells CASSQVQGDGELFF. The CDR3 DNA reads TGTGCCAGCAGCCAGGTACAGGGAGACGGGGAGCTGTTTTTT.

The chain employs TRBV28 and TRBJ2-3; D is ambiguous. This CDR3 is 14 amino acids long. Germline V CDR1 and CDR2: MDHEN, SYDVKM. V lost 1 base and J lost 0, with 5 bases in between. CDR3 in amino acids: CASSLSISTDTQYF. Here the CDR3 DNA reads TGTGCCAGCAGTTTATCCATAAGCACAGATACGCAGTATTTT.

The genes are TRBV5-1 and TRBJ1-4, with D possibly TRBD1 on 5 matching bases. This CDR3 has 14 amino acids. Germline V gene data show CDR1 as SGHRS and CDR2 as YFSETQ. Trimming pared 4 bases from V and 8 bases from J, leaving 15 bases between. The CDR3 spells CASSLGVSSEKLFF. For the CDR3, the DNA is TGCGCCAGCAGCCTAGGGGTTTCCTCCGAAAAACTGTTTTTT.